This is a list of T cell receptor beta chains from one sample in a study of cytomegalovirus exposure and HLA in healthy donors. Libraries were prepared by immunoSEQ multiplex PCR; TCRdb keeps only in-frame clonotypes and omits some of them. This table has roughly 190,000 clones, roughly four fifths appearing once. Sequenced input: PBMCs. Receptor source: a young woman in good health and CMV-seronegative. Both conserved end residues are part of each CDR3. The D gene is left open where the match is weak. Not every row has a clone size; where given, it reads once, few, many or a size class.

d_call | clone_size | j_call | v_call | cdr3_aa | cdr3_nt
TRBD1 | - | TRBJ2-6 | TRBV10-1 | CASSDGRGLGGANVLTF | TGCGCCAGCAGTGACGGCAGGGGGCTAGGTGGGGCCAACGTCCTGACTTTC
- | - | TRBJ1-4 | TRBV6-1 | CASSEEQIFEKLFF | TGTGCCAGCAGTGAAGAACAGATCTTCGAAAAACTGTTTTTT
TRBD2 | - | TRBJ2-7 | TRBV2 | CAIGLAGGKQYF | TGTGCCATAGGACTAGCGGGGGGAAAGCAGTACTTC
- | once | TRBJ2-5 | TRBV28 | CASSPRRSGETQYF | TGTGCCAGCAGTCCCCGCCGGTCGGGTGAGACCCAGTACTTC
- | - | TRBJ2-1 | TRBV7-8 | CASSAGQPEQFF | TGTGCCAGCAGCGCTGGACAGCCCGAGCAGTTCTTC
- | - | TRBJ2-7 | TRBV11-2 | CASSLARYTEYEQYF | TGTGCCAGCAGCTTGGCCCGTTATACAGAATACGAGCAGTACTTC
TRBD1 | - | TRBJ2-1 | TRBV28 | CASTSPGTGHYNEQFF | TGTGCCAGCACCTCCCCCGGGACAGGGCATTACAATGAGCAGTTCTTC
TRBD1 | - | TRBJ2-3 | TRBV28 | CASRRTGESDTQYF | TGTGCCAGCAGGAGGACAGGGGAGTCAGATACGCAGTATTTT
- | - | TRBJ1-1 | TRBV4-1 | CASSQEGAANTEAFF | TGCGCCAGCAGCCAAGAAGGGGCAGCGAACACTGAAGCTTTCTTT
TRBD2 | - | TRBJ2-1 | TRBV7-9 | CASSSSLAGLYNEQFF | TGTGCCAGCAGCTCCTCTCTAGCGGGGCTGTACAATGAGCAGTTCTTC
TRBD1 | few | TRBJ1-1 | TRBV2 | CASSEGTGEAFF | TGTGCCAGCAGTGAGGGGACAGGGGAAGCTTTCTTT
TRBD1 | - | TRBJ1-2 | TRBV5-4 | CASSSPGQATYGYTF | TGTGCCAGCAGCTCTCCGGGACAGGCGACCTATGGCTACACCTTC
TRBD2 | once | TRBJ2-1 | TRBV27 | CASRSGTSGTGEQFF | TGTGCCAGCAGATCCGGGACTAGCGGGACTGGTGAGCAGTTCTTC
- | - | TRBJ1-6 | TRBV6-5 | CASSYSGQGFSPLHF | TGTGCCAGCAGTTACTCTGGGCAGGGGTTCTCACCCCTCCACTTT
- | - | TRBJ1-6 | TRBV5-4 | CASIPSLQLNSPLHF | TGTGCCAGCATCCCTTCGTTACAGCTTAATTCACCCCTCCACTTT
- | - | TRBJ1-1 | TRBV5-1 | CASSWEGNSEAFF | TGCGCCAGCAGCTGGGAGGGGAATTCGGAAGCTTTCTTT
- | - | TRBJ2-2 | TRBV7-9 | CASSLWPPRGIGGELFF | TGTGCCAGCAGCTTATGGCCCCCGCGAGGGATCGGCGGGGAGCTGTTTTTT
- | - | TRBJ2-1 | TRBV5-5 | CASSLETSYNEQFF | TGTGCCAGCAGCTTGGAGACTAGCTACAATGAGCAGTTCTTC